This T cell receptor (beta chain) was recorded in a study of CD8 T cells in ankylosing spondylitis (dated by TCRdb to about 2017). Notes on the research overall: To find TCR variants linked to disease, the study profiled T cell receptor beta repertoires in ankylosing spondylitis patients and healthy donors. The full study cohort was made up of about 25 ankylosing spondylitis patients and 95 to 130 healthy donors. Peripheral blood was sampled, and synovial fluid was also collected from ankylosing spondylitis patients. The research as a whole found: Blood from ankylosing spondylitis patients appeared to be characterized by a TCR beta motif made up of about 8 highly homologous amino acid variants. Some motif variants had previously been reported in the synovial fluid and blood of reactive arthritis patients, which suggests shared mechanisms of disease initiation. The disease-linked clones were reported as significantly enriched in matched synovial fluid samples from ankylosing spondylitis patients. A CD8+ phenotype was shown by the disease-linked clones, which were found at relatively low frequencies in peripheral blood.

Sequencing relied on an Illumina HiSeq 2500. Quantitative 5'-RACE with molecular barcodes was used to prepare TCR beta libraries. In the original analysis: Disease-linked TCR variants were identified with a new computational method built on a probabilistic model of VDJ rearrangement. TCRdb applied fastp at Q25 and MiXCR to the public reads, then kept only in-frame beta chains. Every CDR3 protein is listed once, alongside the most common genes and DNA of its rows. The V and J calls, along with clone size, are taken from TCRdb and not from the paper's own processing. Counted in this sample were around 490,000 distinct CDR3 sequences; roughly 5.2% of them appeared once. Together, the top ten hold around 3.4% of the sample. This clonotype was seen many times. Its antigen is currently not known. Base-call qualities are not available, and no considerably larger clone is one nucleotide away. Reading from cysteine to phenylalanine, the CDR3 counts 11 amino acids. Left in the record is the CDR3 DNA by itself, 33 bases read in frame from the first base. Per the germline V gene, SQVTM is the CDR1 and ANQGSEA is the CDR2. Trimming removed 0 bases from V and 14 bases from J; the gene matches leave 2 bases unexplained.

The TCR comes from a male donor with ankylosing spondylitis. The sample consisted of blood, either unsorted or a sorted T cell fraction (not recorded which). The chain links TRBV29-1 with TRBJ1-1; 11 central nucleotides agree with TRBD1. The CDR3 has the sequence CSVEDGTGGFF. The DNA sequence reads TGCAGCGTTGAAGATGGGACAGGGGGGTTCTTT.